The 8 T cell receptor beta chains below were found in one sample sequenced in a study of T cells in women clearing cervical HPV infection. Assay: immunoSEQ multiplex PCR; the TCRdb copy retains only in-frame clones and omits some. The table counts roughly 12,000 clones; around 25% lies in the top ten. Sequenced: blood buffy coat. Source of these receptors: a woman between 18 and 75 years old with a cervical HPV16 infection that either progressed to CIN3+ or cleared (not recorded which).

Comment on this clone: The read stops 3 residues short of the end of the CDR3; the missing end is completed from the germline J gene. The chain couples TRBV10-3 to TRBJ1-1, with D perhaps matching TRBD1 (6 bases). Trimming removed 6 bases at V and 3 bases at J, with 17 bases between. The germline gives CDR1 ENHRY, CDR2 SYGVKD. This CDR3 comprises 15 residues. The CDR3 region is CAISPSHREYTEAFF. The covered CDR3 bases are TGTGCCATCAGCCCATCCCACAGGGAATACACTGAA.

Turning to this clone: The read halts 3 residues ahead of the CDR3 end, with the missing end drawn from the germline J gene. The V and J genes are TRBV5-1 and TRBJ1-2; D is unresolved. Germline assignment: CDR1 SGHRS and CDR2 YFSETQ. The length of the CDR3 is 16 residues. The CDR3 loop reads CASTTTSGISTDTYTF. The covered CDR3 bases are TGCGCCAGCACGACGACTAGCGGGATTAGCACAGATACC.

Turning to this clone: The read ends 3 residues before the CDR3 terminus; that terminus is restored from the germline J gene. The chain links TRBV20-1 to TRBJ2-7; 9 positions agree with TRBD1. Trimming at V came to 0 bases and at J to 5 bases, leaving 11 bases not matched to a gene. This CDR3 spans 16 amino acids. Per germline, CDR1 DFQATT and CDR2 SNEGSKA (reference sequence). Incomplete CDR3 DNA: TGCAGTGCTAGAGATCCTTACAGGGGGCGCAAGGACGAG. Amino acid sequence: CSARDPYRGRKDE. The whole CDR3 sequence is CSARDPYRGRKDEQYF.

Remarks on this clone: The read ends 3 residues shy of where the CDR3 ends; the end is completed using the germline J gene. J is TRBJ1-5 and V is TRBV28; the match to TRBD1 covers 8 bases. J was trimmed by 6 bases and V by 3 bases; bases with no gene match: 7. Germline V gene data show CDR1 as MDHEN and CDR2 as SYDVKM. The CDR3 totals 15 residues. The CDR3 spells CASSFPTGAGQPQHF. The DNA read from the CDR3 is TGTGCCAGCAGTTTCCCGACAGGGGCCGGTCAGCCC.

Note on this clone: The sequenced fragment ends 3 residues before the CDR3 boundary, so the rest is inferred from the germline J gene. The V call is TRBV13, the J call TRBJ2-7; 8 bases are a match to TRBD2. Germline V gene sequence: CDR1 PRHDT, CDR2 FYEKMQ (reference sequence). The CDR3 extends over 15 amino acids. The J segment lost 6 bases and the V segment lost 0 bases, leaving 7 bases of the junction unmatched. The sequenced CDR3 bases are TGTGCCAGCAGCTTAGGGGGACTAGTATCGCCCGAG. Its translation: CASSLGGLVSPE. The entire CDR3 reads CASSLGGLVSPEQYF. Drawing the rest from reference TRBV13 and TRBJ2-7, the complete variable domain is AAGVIQSPRHLIKEKRETATLKCYPIPRHDTVYWYQQGPGQDPQFLISFYEKMQSDKGSIPDRFSAQQFSDYHSELNMSSLELGDSALYFCASSLGGLVSPEQYFGPGTRLTVT.

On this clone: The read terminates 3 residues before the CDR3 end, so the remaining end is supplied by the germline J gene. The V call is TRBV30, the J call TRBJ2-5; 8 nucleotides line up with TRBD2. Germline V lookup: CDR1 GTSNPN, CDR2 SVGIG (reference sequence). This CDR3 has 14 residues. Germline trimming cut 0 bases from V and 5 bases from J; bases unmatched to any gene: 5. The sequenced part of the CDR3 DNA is TGTGCCTGGAGTGTGGTAGCGGGGTATGAGACC. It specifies CAWSVVAGYET. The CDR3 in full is CAWSVVAGYETQYF.

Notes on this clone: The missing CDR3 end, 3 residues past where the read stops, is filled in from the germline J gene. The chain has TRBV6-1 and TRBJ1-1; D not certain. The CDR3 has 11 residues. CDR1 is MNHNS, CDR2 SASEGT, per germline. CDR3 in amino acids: CASSEVKPAFF. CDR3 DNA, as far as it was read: TGTGCCAGCAGTGAGGTCAAGCCG.

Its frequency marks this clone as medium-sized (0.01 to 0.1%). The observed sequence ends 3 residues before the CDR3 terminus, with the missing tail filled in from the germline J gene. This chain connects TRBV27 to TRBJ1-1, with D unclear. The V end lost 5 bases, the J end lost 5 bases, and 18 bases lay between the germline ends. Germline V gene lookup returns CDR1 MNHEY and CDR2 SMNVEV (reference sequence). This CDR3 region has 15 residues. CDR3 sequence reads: CASSLALFGRTEAFF. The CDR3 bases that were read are TGTGCCAGCAGTCTAGCCCTTTTCGGGAGAACTGAA.